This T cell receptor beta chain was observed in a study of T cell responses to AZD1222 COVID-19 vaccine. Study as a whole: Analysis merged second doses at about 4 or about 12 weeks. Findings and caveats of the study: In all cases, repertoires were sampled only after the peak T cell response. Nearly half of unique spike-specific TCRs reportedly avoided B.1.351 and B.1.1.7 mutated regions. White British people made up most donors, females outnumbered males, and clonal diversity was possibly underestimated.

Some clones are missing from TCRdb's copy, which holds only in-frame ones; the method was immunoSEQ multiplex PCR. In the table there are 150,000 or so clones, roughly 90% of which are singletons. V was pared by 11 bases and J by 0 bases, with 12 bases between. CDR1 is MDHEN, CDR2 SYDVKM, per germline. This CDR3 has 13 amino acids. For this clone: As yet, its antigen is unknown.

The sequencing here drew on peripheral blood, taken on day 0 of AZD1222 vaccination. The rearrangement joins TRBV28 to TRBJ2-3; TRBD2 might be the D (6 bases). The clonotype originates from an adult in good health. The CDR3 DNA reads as TGTGCCTGTTTAGCGGTTAGCACAGATACGCAGTATTTT. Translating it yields CACLAVSTDTQYF.